This passage covers 5 T cell receptor beta chains from one sample sequenced in a study of control samples from healthy donors and cancer patients. The assay was immunoSEQ multiplex PCR, and TCRdb's table has in-frame clones only and misses some. Of fewer than 200,000 clones listed, 85% to 95% are singletons. Input material: blood. Receptors originate from a man in his thirties or forties in good health.

This chain links TRBV5-6 with TRBJ1-4; D is perhaps TRBD1 (5 bases). The ends were cut back, 1 base at V and 0 bases at J, with 13 bases in the middle. Per germline, CDR1 SGHDT and CDR2 YYEEEE. This CDR3 comprises 17 residues. CDR3 bases: TGTGCCAGCAGCTTGTTAGGGACGGAGGCAACTAATGAAAAACTGTTTTTT. Protein sequence: CASSLLGTEATNEKLFF.

In DNA form, the CDR3 reads TGTGCCTGGATGGGCAGCGGAAACACCATATATTTT. It is translated as CAWMGSGNTIYF. This sequence joins TRBV30 and TRBJ1-3; D is unresolved. Deletions cut 4 bases from V and 4 bases from J, with 8 bases between. Germline CDR1 GTSNPN, CDR2 SVGIG (reference sequence). This CDR3 comprises 12 residues.

The V call is TRBV5-1, the J call TRBJ2-5; the D is unclear. Trimming took 3 bases from V and 2 from J, leaving 14 bases between them. The CDR3 covers 15 residues. Germline-derived CDR1 and CDR2 are SGHRS and YFSETQ. The CDR3 nucleotides read TGCGCCAGCAGCTCGCAACCGGGCCGTCAAGAGACCCAGTACTTC. It is translated as CASSSQPGRQETQYF.

This clone appeared a single time. The genes are TRBV9 and TRBJ1-3, with a tentative D call TRBD1 (5 bases). The CDR3 spans 15 residues. CDR1 is SGDLS and CDR2 is YYNGEE in the germline V gene. With 4 bases removed from V and 3 bases from J, the gap between germline ends came to 14 bases. In nucleotides, the CDR3 is TGTGCCAGCAGCCCAGAGGGGCAGGGTGGAAACACCATATATTTT. Translation: CASSPEGQGGNTIYF. Variable domain in full (rest from reference TRBV9 and TRBJ1-3): DSGVTQTPKHLITATGQRVTLRCSPRSGDLSVYWYQQSLDQGLQFLIQYYNGEERAKGNILERFSAQQFPDLHSELNLSSLELGDSALYFCASSPEGQGGNTIYFGEGSWLTVV.

The chain employs TRBV28 and TRBJ2-2; D not resolved. The CDR3 is 13 amino acids. V was clipped by 2 bases and J by 5 bases, with 6 bases between them. The germline V gene has CDR1 MDHEN and CDR2 SYDVKM. The CDR3 DNA reads TGTGCCAGCAGTTTAGGCGGTACCGGGGAGCTGTTTTTT. This sequence encodes CASSLGGTGELFF.